This T cell receptor (beta chain) was sequenced for a study of T cell changes during pregnancy in multiple sclerosis. This clone has only one observation. Profiled with immunoSEQ multiplex PCR; TCRdb holds only in-frame clones, not every one. Of some 31,000 clones listed, roughly 91% were seen once; the top ten hold under 5%. The sequenced sample was CD8+ T cells from peripheral blood mononuclear cells, obtained in the second trimester of pregnancy. The sequence was collected from a female donor in good health, enrolled as a control in a pregnancy study.

Written as DNA, the CDR3 is TGCGCCAGCGCGGAAGGGGTAGCGGGGGCAAACAATGAGCAGTTCTTC. Protein sequence: CASAEGVAGANNEQFF. The rearrangement uses TRBV4-3 and TRBJ2-1; 9 bases fit TRBD2. The V segment lost 8 bases and the J segment 5 bases; nucleotides outside the gene matches: 13. The CDR3 is 16 residues long. Germline values: CDR1 LGHNA, CDR2 YSLEER.